These T cell receptor beta chains were read from a single sample in a study of vaccination and CD4 T cells after COVID-19. These receptors have no known antigen. Each CDR3 protein is one row after TCRdb ran MiXCR on the PCR reads. The sample yields tens of thousands of distinct CDR3 sequences, approximately 32% seen once. Source: CD4+ T cells from blood, cultured in vitro, taken about 7 months after SARS-CoV-2 vaccination. The receptors stem from a human donor who had recovered from COVID-19. Both conserved end residues are part of each CDR3. Each record gives: CDR3 DNA, CDR3 protein, clone size, D gene, J gene, V gene. A D gene is named only where the DNA matches it firmly. Not every row has a clone size; where given, it reads once, few, many or a size class.

CDR3nt: TGCAGTGCCACCTGGGCGGGAGGGCCTCACAATGAGCAGTTCTTC
CDR3aa: CSATWAGGPHNEQFF
abundance: few
d_gene: TRBD2
j_gene: TRBJ2-1
v_gene: TRBV20-1

CDR3nt: TGTGCCAGCAGCTTAGTAGGGACAGGGGGCGCTAGCTATGGCTACACCTTC
CDR3aa: CASSLVGTGGASYGYTF
abundance: few
d_gene: TRBD1
j_gene: TRBJ1-2
v_gene: TRBV7-8

CDR3nt: TGTGCCAGCAGTGATTTGGGCAGGTACTATGGCTACACCTTC
CDR3aa: CASSDLGRYYGYTF
abundance: NA
d_gene: NA
j_gene: TRBJ1-2
v_gene: TRBV2

CDR3nt: TGCAGTGCTAGCCAAAGTGGGGGAACAGAAAAACTGTTTTTT
CDR3aa: CSASQSGGTEKLFF
abundance: NA
d_gene: NA
j_gene: TRBJ1-4
v_gene: TRBV20-1

CDR3nt: TGTGCCACCAAAGGACAAGGGGCGGATGAAGCTTTCTTT
CDR3aa: CATKGQGADEAFF
abundance: NA
d_gene: NA
j_gene: TRBJ1-1
v_gene: TRBV15

CDR3nt: TGTGCCAGTAGTGGACGGGACACAACCTACGAGCAGTACTTC
CDR3aa: CASSGRDTTYEQYF
abundance: NA
d_gene: NA
j_gene: TRBJ2-7
v_gene: TRBV19

CDR3nt: TGCAGTGCTCTACAGGGAGCCTACGAGCAGTACTTC
CDR3aa: CSALQGAYEQYF
abundance: NA
d_gene: NA
j_gene: TRBJ2-7
v_gene: TRBV20-1

CDR3nt: TGTGCCAGCAGCTTGGCCGGAGACAGGGGGTTTGAGACCCAGTACTTC
CDR3aa: CASSLAGDRGFETQYF
abundance: NA
d_gene: TRBD1
j_gene: TRBJ2-5
v_gene: TRBV5-4

CDR3nt: TGTGCCAGCAGCGACCCTACGATGGTTGAGCAGTTCTTC
CDR3aa: CASSDPTMVEQFF
abundance: NA
d_gene: NA
j_gene: TRBJ2-1
v_gene: TRBV9

CDR3nt: TGCAGTGCTAGAGAATCCGGGAGCAATCAGCCCCAGCATTTT
CDR3aa: CSARESGSNQPQHF
abundance: NA
d_gene: NA
j_gene: TRBJ1-5
v_gene: TRBV20-1

CDR3nt: TGTGCCAGCAGTACCAAGACGGGAGGTACACCCCTCCACTTT
CDR3aa: CASSTKTGGTPLHF
abundance: few
d_gene: NA
j_gene: TRBJ1-6
v_gene: TRBV6-1

CDR3nt: TGTGCCAGCAGCCAAGATCTGGGACAGGGGGCTTACGAGCAGTACTTC
CDR3aa: CASSQDLGQGAYEQYF
abundance: NA
d_gene: TRBD1
j_gene: TRBJ2-7
v_gene: TRBV4-2

CDR3nt: TGTGCCAGCAGTGAATGGGGGAATAATTCACCCCTCCACTTT
CDR3aa: CASSEWGNNSPLHF
abundance: few
d_gene: NA
j_gene: TRBJ1-6
v_gene: TRBV2

CDR3nt: TGTGCCAGCAGCGCAAACCGGGGGCGGGGGGACAATGAGCAGTTCTTC
CDR3aa: CASSANRGRGDNEQFF
abundance: NA
d_gene: TRBD2
j_gene: TRBJ2-1
v_gene: TRBV7-6

CDR3nt: TGTGCTAGCAGCCAGGGGAGGCAAGAGACCCAGTACTTC
CDR3aa: CASSQGRQETQYF
abundance: NA
d_gene: NA
j_gene: TRBJ2-5
v_gene: TRBV7-7

CDR3nt: TGCAGTGCTACGCGACAGGGGAACTCCTACGAGCAGTACTTC
CDR3aa: CSATRQGNSYEQYF
abundance: few
d_gene: TRBD1
j_gene: TRBJ2-7
v_gene: TRBV20-1

CDR3nt: TGTGCCAGTAGTATTGGGAGTAGCTCACGCCCCCCCTTCTTGGAGACCCAGTACTTC
CDR3aa: CASSIGSSSRPPFLETQYF
abundance: NA
d_gene: NA
j_gene: TRBJ2-5
v_gene: TRBV19

CDR3nt: TGTGCCAGCAGCTTAGCACCAACTTCCGTGGGCCTCCCTCAAGAGACCCAGTACTTC
CDR3aa: CASSLAPTSVGLPQETQYF
abundance: NA
d_gene: NA
j_gene: TRBJ2-5
v_gene: TRBV7-2